Listed below are T cell receptor beta chains from one sample, sequenced in a study of cytomegalovirus exposure and HLA in healthy donors. The protocol was immunoSEQ multiplex PCR, while the TCRdb copy is restricted to in-frame clones and leaves out a portion. The table has 150,000 to 200,000 clones, 95% to 96% seen once. The specimen was PBMCs. All receptors derive from a woman aged 18-29 years in good health and CMV-seronegative. Both conserved end residues are part of each CDR3. D genes are given only for firm matches.

j_call | d_call | v_call | cdr3_aa
TRBJ2-7 | - | TRBV10-3 | CAIRAGEDYEQYF
TRBJ2-1 | TRBD2 | TRBV6-5 | CASSYSSLAGYNEQFF
TRBJ2-7 | TRBD2 | TRBV4-3 | CASSLQRGAEQYF
TRBJ1-3 | TRBD1 | TRBV7-9 | CASSPDGTTGYGTIYF
TRBJ1-1 | - | TRBV5-6 | CASSHPPTGVGTEAFF
TRBJ1-2 | - | TRBV4-3 | CASSQAVRGHGYTF
TRBJ1-2 | - | TRBV5-1 | CASSTTPANYGYTF
TRBJ2-2 | - | TRBV7-9 | CANLQPGANTGELFF
TRBJ2-7 | - | TRBV7-9 | CASSGSERGYEQYF
TRBJ1-1 | TRBD1 | TRBV6-5 | CASSLNGQGDTEAFF
TRBJ2-1 | - | TRBV6-5 | CASSFEGGSSYNEQFF
TRBJ1-2 | - | TRBV29-1 | CSVGTGSANYGYTF
TRBJ2-5 | - | TRBV15 | CATSRNSGVVFQETQYF
TRBJ2-2 | - | TRBV6-1 | CASSEAGRANTGELFF
TRBJ2-2 | TRBD2 | TRBV7-3 | CASSLGLAATGELFF
TRBJ1-1 | TRBD1 | TRBV2 | CASMGAGGPNTEAFF
TRBJ2-5 | TRBD1 | TRBV7-2 | CASSRGEDRVRETQYF
TRBJ1-3 | TRBD1 | TRBV4-1 | CASSRPGQAGNTIYF
TRBJ1-1 | - | TRBV6-5 | CASSFPGAEAFF
TRBJ1-6 | TRBD1 | TRBV6-1 | CASSGPGSGTGTALHF
TRBJ1-1 | TRBD1 | TRBV6-5 | CASSLQGLAFF
TRBJ2-7 | TRBD2 | TRBV7-6 | CASSLAHSGGTYEQYF
TRBJ2-1 | - | TRBV4-1 | CASSPSQMRAGSDEQFF
TRBJ2-3 | - | TRBV5-1 | CASSLDPPPTADTQYF
TRBJ1-1 | TRBD1 | TRBV11-2 | CASSLRTGGDLNTEAFF
TRBJ2-3 | TRBD2 | TRBV13 | CASSTLAGRTSTDTQYF
TRBJ1-3 | TRBD1 | TRBV6-6 | CASSSDRGIYF
TRBJ1-3 | - | TRBV6-5 | CASSLGGVSGNTIYF
TRBJ1-3 | TRBD1 | TRBV7-3 | CASSPDRGSGNTIYF
TRBJ2-7 | TRBD1 | TRBV6-1 | CASGRGLEYEQYF
TRBJ2-5 | - | TRBV27 | CASSLVGARETQYF
TRBJ2-7 | TRBD1 | TRBV27 | CASSLRQGTYEQYF
TRBJ1-6 | - | TRBV7-6 | CASSLKLGDSYNSPLHF
TRBJ1-2 | TRBD1 | TRBV5-1 | CASSSGGTGGDYGYTF
TRBJ1-1 | - | TRBV11-2 | CASSLGGLLTTEAFF